These 27 T cell receptor beta chains were all obtained from the same sample, sequenced in a study of cytotoxic CD8 clonotypes in ibrutinib-treated CLL. The protocol was immunoSEQ multiplex PCR, while the TCRdb copy is restricted to in-frame clones and leaves out a portion. The sample includes 200,000 to 250,000 clones, 70% seen only once; the top ten take 15%. This sample comprised PBMCs, obtained after 24 months of ibrutinib treatment. The source of these receptors is a human donor with chronic lymphocytic leukemia.

In this sample, this clone turned up a few times. The chain couples TRBV27 to TRBJ2-3; D is tentatively TRBD1 or TRBD2 (6 bases each). The germline CDR1 and CDR2 sequences are MNHEY and SMNVEV (reference sequence). The CDR3 loop spans 14 amino acids. Trimming removed 4 bases from V and 6 bases from J, with 14 bases in between. For the CDR3, the DNA is TGTGCCAGCAGTTATGACCGGGGGCACGATACGCAGTATTTT. Protein: CASSYDRGHDTQYF.

V and J are TRBV5-1 and TRBJ2-2; D is perhaps TRBD1 (6 bases). Trimming removed 0 bases at V and 4 bases at J, with 13 bases between. Germline CDR1 reads SGHRS; CDR2 reads YFSETQ. CDR3 length: 16 residues. The DNA for the CDR3 is TGCGCCAGCAGCTTGGCCGGGACACAGCTCACCGGGGAGCTGTTTTTT. Protein: CASSLAGTQLTGELFF.

This chain joins TRBV27 and TRBJ2-3; the D is unclear. V was trimmed by 3 bases and J by 0 bases, leaving 10 bases between them. CDR1 and CDR2 (germline): MNHEY, SMNVEV (reference sequence). The length of the CDR3 is 15 residues. The CDR3 reads CASSLGGLSTDTQYF. CDR3 coding DNA: TGTGCCAGCAGTTTGGGCGGCCTAAGCACAGATACGCAGTATTTT.

The V gene is TRBV28, the J gene TRBJ2-1, with D possibly being TRBD1 (6 bases). The CDR3 consists of 11 residues. Germline CDR1 is MDHEN and CDR2 is SYDVKM. The germline V and J ends were trimmed by 6 bases and 13 bases, with 13 bases remaining between them. Here the CDR3 reads CASRKRTEQFF. CDR3 coding DNA: TGTGCCAGCAGGAAGAGGACAGAACAGTTCTTC.

This clone was observed a handful of times. At the DNA level, this CDR3 is encoded by other sequences in the same sample as well. V and J are TRBV2 and TRBJ2-2; unclear D gene. CDR3 length equals 11 residues. CDR1 is SNHLY, CDR2 FYNNEI, per germline. Trimming pared 5 bases from V and 5 bases from J, leaving 3 bases between. CDR3 protein: CASSLTGELFF. CDR3 DNA sequence: TGTGCCAGCAGTTTAACCGGGGAGCTGTTTTTT.

The chain combines TRBV5-1 with TRBJ2-1, with 7 bases aligning to TRBD2. Germline-derived CDR1 and CDR2 are SGHRS and YFSETQ. There are 16 residues in the CDR3. The V segment lost 4 bases and the J segment 2 bases; nucleotides outside the gene matches: 9. The chain's CDR3 is CASSPNQAGAYNEQFF. CDR3 DNA sequence: TGCGCCAGCAGCCCCAATCAGGCGGGAGCCTACAATGAGCAGTTCTTC.

The rearrangement links TRBV11-2 to TRBJ2-5, with D uncertain. V was trimmed by 5 bases and J by 2 bases, leaving 3 bases between them. The CDR3 extends over 11 amino acids. Looked up from germline, CDR1 is SGHAT and CDR2 is FQNNGV. The CDR3: CASSTQETQYF. CDR3 DNA: TGTGCCAGCAGCACACAAGAGACCCAGTACTTC.

This clone has only a few counts. The chain couples TRBV5-1 to TRBJ2-1, with D tentatively TRBD1 or TRBD2 (5 bases each). V shed 0 bases and J shed 5 bases, with 9 bases lying between them. This CDR3 has 14 amino acids. Germline V gives CDR1 SGHRS, CDR2 YFSETQ. CDR3 nucleotide sequence: TGCGCCAGCAGCTTGGTTGGGACCCACAATGAGCAGTTCTTC. It codes for CASSLVGTHNEQFF.

This chain connects TRBV4-2 to TRBJ2-3, with D tentatively TRBD2 (6 bases). Germline V CDR1 and CDR2: LGHNA, YNFKEQ. The ends were cut back, 0 bases at V and 4 bases at J, with 29 bases in the middle. This CDR3 has 21 amino acids. CDR3 coding DNA: TGTGCCAGCAGCCAAGAAATCAGGTCGCCGTCCGGGAGAAGAAGGGCAGATACGCAGTATTTT. Protein: CASSQEIRSPSGRRRADTQYF.

The chain recombines TRBV6-1 with TRBJ2-3; D may be TRBD2 (7 bases). V lost 4 bases and J 4 bases, leaving 24 bases between the germline ends. Germline CDR1 MNHNS, CDR2 SASEGT. The CDR3 sequence is 18 residues long. CDR3: CASSVGRGTWGGSDTQYF. The CDR3 DNA sequence: TGTGCCAGCAGTGTGGGAAGGGGGACGTGGGGAGGGTCAGATACGCAGTATTTT.

The chain is built from TRBV28 and TRBJ1-1, with 8 bases that match TRBD1. This CDR3 has 14 residues. Germline V CDR1 and CDR2: MDHEN, SYDVKM. With V trimmed by 7 bases and J by 5 bases, 9 bases remained unmatched. CDR3 DNA: TGTGCCAGCACCGGACAGGGCGGTAAAACTGAAGCTTTCTTT. Translated, it gives CASTGQGGKTEAFF. The variable domain in full, completed from reference TRBV28 and TRBJ1-1, reads DVKVTQSSRYLVKRTGEKVFLECVQDMDHENMFWYRQDPGLGLRLIYFSYDVKMKEKGDIPEGYSVSREKKERFSLILESASTNQTSMYLCASTGQGGKTEAFFGQGTRLTVV.

This clone was found a few times. J is TRBJ1-5 and V is TRBV15, with D perhaps TRBD1 (6 bases). Germline V gene sequence: CDR1 LNHNV, CDR2 YYDKDF (reference sequence). The CDR3 has 14 residues. V was clipped by 11 bases and J by 1 base, with 15 bases between them. CDR3 sequence: CASSPGQSNQPQHF. As DNA, the CDR3 is TGTGCCTCAAGCCCGGGACAAAGCAATCAGCCCCAGCATTTT.

This clone was picked up one time. CDR3 residues: CASRRAGNAWDEQYF. In nucleotides, the CDR3 is TGTGCCAGCAGGAGAGCAGGGAACGCCTGGGACGAGCAGTACTTC. The genes are TRBV27 and TRBJ2-7; D possibly corresponds to TRBD1 (5 bases). Trimming removed 6 bases at V and 5 bases at J, with 20 bases between. Germline lookup yields CDR1 MNHEY and CDR2 SMNVEV (reference sequence). This CDR3 is 15 amino acids long.

The chain links TRBV14 to TRBJ1-3, with D hard to call. This CDR3 spans 15 amino acids. In germline, CDR1 is SGHDN, CDR2 FVKESK. With 2 bases removed from V and 3 bases from J, the gap between germline ends came to 11 bases. This CDR3 is CASSQTFWSGNTIYF. The DNA for the CDR3 is TGTGCCAGCAGCCAAACGTTCTGGAGTGGAAACACCATATATTTT.

The rearrangement uses TRBV4-3 and TRBJ2-7; D remains ambiguous. The CDR3 is 14 residues long. CDR1 is LGHNA and CDR2 is YSLEER in the germline V gene. Trimming stripped 0 bases from V and 2 bases from J, with 8 bases between. The CDR3 DNA sequence: TGCGCCAGCAGCCAAGAGTACAGCACCTACGAGCAGTACTTC. The encoded protein is CASSQEYSTYEQYF.

V is TRBV6-6 and J is TRBJ2-4; the match to TRBD1 covers 9 bases. In germline, CDR1 is MNHNY, CDR2 SVGAGI (reference sequence). With 10 bases clipped from V and 8 bases from J, the junction kept 9 bases outside the gene matches. The CDR3 sequence is 13 residues long. The CDR3 region is CATTGQGKDIQYF. The DNA of the CDR3 is TGTGCCACAACTGGACAGGGGAAGGACATTCAGTACTTC.

The chain combines TRBV5-1 with TRBJ2-3, with D unresolved. Germline-derived CDR1 and CDR2 are SGHRS and YFSETQ. The CDR3 totals 14 residues. Trimming pared 0 bases from V and 0 bases from J, leaving 5 bases between. CDR3 coding DNA: TGCGCCAGCAGCTTGGCGGATAGCACAGATACGCAGTATTTT. Its translation: CASSLADSTDTQYF.

The rearrangement joins TRBV11-3 to TRBJ2-1; 7 bases map to TRBD2. The CDR3 runs to 15 residues. Germline V CDR1 and CDR2: SGHNT, YENEEA. V lost 3 bases and J lost 5; bases outside the gene matches: 7. In DNA, the CDR3 is TGTGCCAGCAGCTTTGATGGGAGGGCCAACAATGAGCAGTTCTTC. Encoded protein: CASSFDGRANNEQFF. The full variable domain, with the rest looked up from reference TRBV11-3 and TRBJ2-1, is EAGVVQSPRYKIIEKKQPVAFWCNPISGHNTLYWYLQNLGQGPELLIRYENEEAVDDSQLPKDRFSAERLKGVDSTLKIQPAELGDSAVYLCASSFDGRANNEQFFGPGTRLTVL.

The chain combines TRBV6-5 with TRBJ2-2, with 7 bases aligning to TRBD2. The ends lost 7 bases at V and 5 bases at J; junction bases unmatched: 7. The CDR3 sequence is 14 residues long. CDR1 is MNHEY and CDR2 is SVGAGI in the germline V gene. CDR3 nucleotides: TGTGCCAGCACCCAAAGCGGGGTAACCGGGGAGCTGTTTTTT. This gives the protein CASTQSGVTGELFF.

The chain recombines TRBV9 with TRBJ1-1; D gene ambiguous. V lost 5 bases and J lost 1, with 6 bases in between. The length of the CDR3 is 12 residues. Germline-derived CDR1 and CDR2 are SGDLS and YYNGEE. CDR3 loop: CASRGSNTEAFF. The CDR3 DNA sequence: TGTGCCAGCAGGGGGTCGAACACTGAAGCTTTCTTT.

The table lists this clone with a few counts. The chain has TRBV9 and TRBJ2-1; D remains ambiguous. Germline lookup yields CDR1 SGDLS and CDR2 YYNGEE. The CDR3 sequence is 14 residues long. V was clipped by 3 bases and J by 5 bases, with 12 bases between them. CDR3 DNA: TGTGCCAGCAGCGCCCCGGGTGAGGACAATGAGCAGTTCTTC. This translates into CASSAPGEDNEQFF.

This chain uses TRBV5-1 with TRBJ1-3; D possibly corresponds to TRBD1 (6 bases). This CDR3 is 16 amino acids long. Germline V gene data show CDR1 as SGHRS and CDR2 as YFSETQ. Between the trimmed V and J ends, which lost 3 bases and 0 bases, there was a span of 13 bases. CDR3 region: CASSSLTGSSGNTIYF. In nucleotides, the CDR3 is TGCGCCAGCAGCTCGCTGACAGGATCCTCTGGAAACACCATATATTTT. The full variable domain, its missing parts supplied by reference TRBV5-1 and TRBJ1-3, is KAGVTQTPRYLIKTRGQQVTLSCSPISGHRSVSWYQQTPGQGLQFLFEYFSETQRNKGNFPGRFSGRQFSNSRSEMNVSTLELGDSALYLCASSSLTGSSGNTIYFGEGSWLTVV.

Worth noting for this clone: A much bigger clone sits one base away, suggesting this may be a read error. CDR3: CASSLNTGELFF. CDR3 sequence (DNA): TGTGCCAGCAGCTTAAACACCGGGGAGCTGTTTTTT. The J gene is TRBJ2-2, the V gene TRBV7-3; D unresolved. The length of the CDR3 is 12 residues. V was clipped by 1 base and J by 3 bases, with 0 bases between them. CDR1 and CDR2 from the germline V gene are SGHTA and FQGTGA.

The rearrangement links TRBV9 to TRBJ1-4; D remains ambiguous. The CDR3 has 14 residues. Germline V gives CDR1 SGDLS, CDR2 YYNGEE. V dropped 0 bases and J dropped 8 bases, with 11 bases sitting between them. The CDR3: CASSVGGGTEKLFF. CDR3 bases: TGTGCCAGCAGCGTAGGAGGCGGCACCGAAAAACTGTTTTTT.

This chain joins TRBV12-5 and TRBJ2-2; D gene ambiguous. The length of the CDR3 is 12 residues. From germline, CDR1 is LGHNT and CDR2 FRNRAP. V was clipped by 3 bases and J by 4 bases, with 3 bases between them. CDR3 sequence: CASGFGTGELFF. DNA for the CDR3: TGTGCTAGTGGTTTTGGCACCGGGGAGCTGTTTTTT.

The V call is TRBV7-3, the J call TRBJ2-2; D not certain. V shed 5 bases and J shed 4 bases, with 11 bases lying between them. The CDR3 is 14 amino acids. Germline loops: CDR1 SGHTA, CDR2 FQGTGA. The chain's CDR3 is CASSPGLLTGELFF. The CDR3 nucleotides read TGTGCCAGCAGCCCGGGTCTTCTCACCGGGGAGCTGTTTTTT.

In this sample, this clone turned up once. The chain combines TRBV7-8 with TRBJ1-3; D unresolved. The CDR3 totals 14 residues. V lost 2 bases and J 2 bases, leaving 7 bases between the germline ends. In germline, CDR1 is SGHVS, CDR2 FQNEAQ. The CDR3 spells CASSLNPAGNTIYF. The CDR3 nucleotides are TGTGCCAGCAGCTTAAATCCAGCTGGAAACACCATATATTTT.